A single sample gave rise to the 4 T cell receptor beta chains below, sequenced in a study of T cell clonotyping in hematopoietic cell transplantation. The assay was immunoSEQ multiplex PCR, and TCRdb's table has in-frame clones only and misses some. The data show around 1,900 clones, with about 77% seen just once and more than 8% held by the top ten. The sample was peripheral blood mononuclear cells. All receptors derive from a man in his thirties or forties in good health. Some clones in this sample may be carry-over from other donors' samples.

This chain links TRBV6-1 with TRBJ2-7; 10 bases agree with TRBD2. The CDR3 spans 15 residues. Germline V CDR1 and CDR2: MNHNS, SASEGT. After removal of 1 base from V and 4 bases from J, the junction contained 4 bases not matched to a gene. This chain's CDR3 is CASSEVSAGGYEQYF. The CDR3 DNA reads TGTGCCAGCAGTGAAGTATCAGCGGGAGGGTACGAGCAGTACTTC.

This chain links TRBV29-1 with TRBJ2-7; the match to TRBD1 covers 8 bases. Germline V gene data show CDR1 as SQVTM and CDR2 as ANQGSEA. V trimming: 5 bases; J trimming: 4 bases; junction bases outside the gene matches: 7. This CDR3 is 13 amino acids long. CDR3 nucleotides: TGCAGCGTTCTGACAGGGGCTTCGTACGAGCAGTACTTC. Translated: CSVLTGASYEQYF.

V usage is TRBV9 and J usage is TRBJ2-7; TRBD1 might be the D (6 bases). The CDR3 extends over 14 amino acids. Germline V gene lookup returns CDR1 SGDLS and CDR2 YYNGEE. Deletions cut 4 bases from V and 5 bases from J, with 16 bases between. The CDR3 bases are TGTGCCAGCAGCCCTTGGGACACGGGTAACGAGCAGTACTTC. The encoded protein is CASSPWDTGNEQYF.

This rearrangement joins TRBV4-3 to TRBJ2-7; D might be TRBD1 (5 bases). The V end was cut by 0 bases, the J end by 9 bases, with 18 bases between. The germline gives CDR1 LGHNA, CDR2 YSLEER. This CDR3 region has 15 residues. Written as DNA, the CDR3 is TGCGCCAGCAGCCAAGACCCCACCCGACAGTTTGGGCAGTACTTC. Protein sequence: CASSQDPTRQFGQYF.